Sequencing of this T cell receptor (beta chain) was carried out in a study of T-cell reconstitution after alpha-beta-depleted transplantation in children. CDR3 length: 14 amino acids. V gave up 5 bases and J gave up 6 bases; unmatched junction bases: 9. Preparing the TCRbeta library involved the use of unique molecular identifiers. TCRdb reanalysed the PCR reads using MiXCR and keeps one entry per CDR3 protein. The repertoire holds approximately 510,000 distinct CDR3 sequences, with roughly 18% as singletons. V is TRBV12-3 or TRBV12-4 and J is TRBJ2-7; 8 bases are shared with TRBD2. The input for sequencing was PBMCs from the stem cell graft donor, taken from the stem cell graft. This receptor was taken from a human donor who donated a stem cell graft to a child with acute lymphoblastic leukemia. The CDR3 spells CASSLSGNVAEQYF. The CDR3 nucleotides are TGTGCCAGCAGTCTTAGCGGGAACGTGGCCGAGCAGTACTTC.